The present T cell receptor (beta chain) was sequenced within a study of OX40 agonist ivuxolimab in advanced cancers. Sequenced by immunoSEQ multiplex PCR; TCRdb stores in-frame clones only, minus some. The repertoire holds 12,000 or so clones, more than 70% seen once, with almost 30% in the top ten. Germline V CDR1 and CDR2: SGDLS, YYNGEE. Trimming removed 2 bases at V and 3 bases at J, with 8 bases between. The CDR3 extends over 13 amino acids. The receptor's source is an adult with an advanced solid tumor such as melanoma, head and neck, liver or kidney cancer. The chain carries TRBV9 and TRBJ1-1; no clear D gene. The specimen was CD4+ or CD8+ T cells sorted from blood, collected in a trial of the OX40 agonist ivuxolimab. The CDR3 reads CASSVSWDTEAFF. The DNA for the CDR3 is TGTGCCAGCAGCGTTTCTTGGGACACTGAAGCTTTCTTT.